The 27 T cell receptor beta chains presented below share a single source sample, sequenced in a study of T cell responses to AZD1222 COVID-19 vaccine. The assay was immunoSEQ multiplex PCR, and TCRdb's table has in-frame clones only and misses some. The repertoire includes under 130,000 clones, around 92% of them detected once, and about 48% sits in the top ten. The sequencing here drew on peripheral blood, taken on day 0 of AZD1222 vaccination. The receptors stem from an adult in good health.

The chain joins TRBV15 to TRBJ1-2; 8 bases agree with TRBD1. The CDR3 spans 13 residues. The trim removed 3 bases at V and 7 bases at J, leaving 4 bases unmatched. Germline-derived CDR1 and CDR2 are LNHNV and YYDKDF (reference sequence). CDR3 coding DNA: TGTGCCACCAGCAGTAGGACAGGGACTGGCTACACCTTC. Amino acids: CATSSRTGTGYTF.

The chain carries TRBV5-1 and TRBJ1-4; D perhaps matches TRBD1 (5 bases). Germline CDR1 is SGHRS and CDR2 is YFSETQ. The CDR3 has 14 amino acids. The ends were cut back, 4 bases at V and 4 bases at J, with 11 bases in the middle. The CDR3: CASSRLGGNEKLFF. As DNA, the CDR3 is TGCGCCAGCAGCCGACTCGGGGGTAATGAAAAACTGTTTTTT.

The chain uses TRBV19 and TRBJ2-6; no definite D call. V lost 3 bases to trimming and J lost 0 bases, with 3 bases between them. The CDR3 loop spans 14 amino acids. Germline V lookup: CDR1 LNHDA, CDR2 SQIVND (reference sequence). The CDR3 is CASSIPSGANVLTF. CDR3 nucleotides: TGTGCCAGTAGTATCCCCTCTGGGGCCAACGTCCTGACTTTC.

The CDR3: CATATWGLNTGELFF. Here the CDR3 DNA reads TGTGCCACCGCAACCTGGGGGCTCAACACCGGGGAGCTGTTTTTT. The chain employs TRBV27 and TRBJ2-2; D is perhaps TRBD1 (6 bases). Trimming left V 10 bases short and J 2 bases short, with 17 bases between. There are 15 residues in the CDR3. Germline V gene data show CDR1 as MNHEY and CDR2 as SMNVEV (reference sequence).

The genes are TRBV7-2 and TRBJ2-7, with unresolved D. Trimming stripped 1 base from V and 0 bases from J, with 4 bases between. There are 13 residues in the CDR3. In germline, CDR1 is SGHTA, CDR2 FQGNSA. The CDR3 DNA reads TGTGCCAGCAGCTTAGGGGTCTCCTACGAGCAGTACTTC. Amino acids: CASSLGVSYEQYF.

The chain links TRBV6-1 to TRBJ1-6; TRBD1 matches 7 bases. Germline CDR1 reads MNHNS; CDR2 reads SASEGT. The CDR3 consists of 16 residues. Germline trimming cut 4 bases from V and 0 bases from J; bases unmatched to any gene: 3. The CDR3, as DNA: TGTGCCAGCAGTGCGGGACAGAGCTCCTATAATTCACCCCTCCACTTT. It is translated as CASSAGQSSYNSPLHF.

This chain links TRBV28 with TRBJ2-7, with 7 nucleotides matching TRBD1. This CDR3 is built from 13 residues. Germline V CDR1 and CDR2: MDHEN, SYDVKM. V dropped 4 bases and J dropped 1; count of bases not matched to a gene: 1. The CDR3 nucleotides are TGTGCCAGCAGTTGGGGACAGTCCTACGAGCAGTACTTC. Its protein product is CASSWGQSYEQYF.

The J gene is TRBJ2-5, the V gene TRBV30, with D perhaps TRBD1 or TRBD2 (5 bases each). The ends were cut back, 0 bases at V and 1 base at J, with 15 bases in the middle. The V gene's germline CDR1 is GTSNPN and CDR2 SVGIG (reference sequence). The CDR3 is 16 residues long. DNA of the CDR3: TGTGCCTGGAGTGTACGTCGGGAAGGGGTCCAAGAGACCCAGTACTTC. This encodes CAWSVRREGVQETQYF.

The CDR3 bases are TGTGCCTGGAGTGTACCCGACTACGAGCAGTACTTC. Protein: CAWSVPDYEQYF. The chain recombines TRBV30 with TRBJ2-7; no firm D call. The CDR3 covers 12 residues. CDR1 is GTSNPN, CDR2 SVGIG, per germline (reference sequence). V lost 0 bases to trimming and J lost 3 bases, with 6 bases between them.

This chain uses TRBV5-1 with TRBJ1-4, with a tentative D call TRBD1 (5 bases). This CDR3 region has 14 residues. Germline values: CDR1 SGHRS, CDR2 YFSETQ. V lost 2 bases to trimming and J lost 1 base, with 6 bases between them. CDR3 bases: TGCGCCAGCAGCTTCGGGGGAACTAATGAAAAACTGTTTTTT. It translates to CASSFGGTNEKLFF.

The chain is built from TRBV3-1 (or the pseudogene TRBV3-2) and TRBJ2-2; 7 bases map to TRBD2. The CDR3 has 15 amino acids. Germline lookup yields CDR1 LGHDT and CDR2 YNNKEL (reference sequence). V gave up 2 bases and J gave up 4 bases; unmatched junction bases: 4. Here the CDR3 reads CASSQWGRATGELFF. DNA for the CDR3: TGTGCCAGCAGCCAATGGGGGAGGGCCACCGGGGAGCTGTTTTTT.

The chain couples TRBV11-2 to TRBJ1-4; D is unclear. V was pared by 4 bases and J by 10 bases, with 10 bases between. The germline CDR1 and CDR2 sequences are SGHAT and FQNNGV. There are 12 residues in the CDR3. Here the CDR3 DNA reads TGTGCCAGCAGCTCCGCCATGGCAAAACTGTTTTTT. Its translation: CASSSAMAKLFF.

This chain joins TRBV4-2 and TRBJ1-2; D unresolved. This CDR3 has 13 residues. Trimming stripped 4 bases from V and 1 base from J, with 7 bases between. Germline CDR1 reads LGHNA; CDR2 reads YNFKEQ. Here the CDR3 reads CASSPSLNYGYTF. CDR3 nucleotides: TGTGCCAGCAGCCCCTCCCTTAACTATGGCTACACCTTC.

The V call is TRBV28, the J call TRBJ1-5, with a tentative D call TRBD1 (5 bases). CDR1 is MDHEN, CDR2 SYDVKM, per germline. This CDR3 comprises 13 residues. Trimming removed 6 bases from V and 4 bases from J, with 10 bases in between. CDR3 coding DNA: TGTGCCAGCAGAATCAACAGGAATCAGCCCCAGCATTTT. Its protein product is CASRINRNQPQHF. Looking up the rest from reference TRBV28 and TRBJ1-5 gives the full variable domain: DVKVTQSSRYLVKRTGEKVFLECVQDMDHENMFWYRQDPGLGLRLIYFSYDVKMKEKGDIPEGYSVSREKKERFSLILESASTNQTSMYLCASRINRNQPQHFGDGTRLSIL.

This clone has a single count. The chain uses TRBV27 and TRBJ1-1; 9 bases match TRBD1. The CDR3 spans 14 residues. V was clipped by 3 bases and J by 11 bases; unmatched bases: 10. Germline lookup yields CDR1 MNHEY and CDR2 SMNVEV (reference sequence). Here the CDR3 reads CASSFRMRTGVAFF. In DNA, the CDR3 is TGTGCCAGCAGTTTTCGAATGAGGACAGGGGTGGCTTTCTTT.

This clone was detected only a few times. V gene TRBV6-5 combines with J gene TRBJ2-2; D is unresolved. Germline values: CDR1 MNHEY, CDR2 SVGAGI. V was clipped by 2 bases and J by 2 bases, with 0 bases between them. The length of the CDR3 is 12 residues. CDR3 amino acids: CASSYNTGELFF. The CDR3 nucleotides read TGTGCCAGCAGTTACAACACCGGGGAGCTGTTTTTT.

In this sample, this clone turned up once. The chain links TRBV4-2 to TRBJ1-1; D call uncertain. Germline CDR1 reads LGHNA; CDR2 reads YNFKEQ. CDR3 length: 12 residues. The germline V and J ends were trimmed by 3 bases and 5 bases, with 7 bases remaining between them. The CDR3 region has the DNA TGTGCCAGCAGCCATGAGAGGACTGAAGCTTTCTTT. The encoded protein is CASSHERTEAFF.

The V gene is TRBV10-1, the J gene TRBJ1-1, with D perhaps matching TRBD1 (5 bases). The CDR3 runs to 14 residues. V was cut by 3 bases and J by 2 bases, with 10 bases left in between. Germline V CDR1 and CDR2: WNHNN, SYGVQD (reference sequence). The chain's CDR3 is CASSDRGDNTEAFF. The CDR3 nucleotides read TGCGCCAGCAGTGATAGGGGCGACAACACTGAAGCTTTCTTT.

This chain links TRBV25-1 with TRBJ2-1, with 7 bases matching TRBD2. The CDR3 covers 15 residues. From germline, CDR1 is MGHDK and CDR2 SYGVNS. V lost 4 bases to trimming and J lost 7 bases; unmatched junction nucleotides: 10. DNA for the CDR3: TGTGCCAGCAGTGCAGCGGGGTGGGGACGTAATGAGCAGTTCTTC. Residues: CASSAAGWGRNEQFF.

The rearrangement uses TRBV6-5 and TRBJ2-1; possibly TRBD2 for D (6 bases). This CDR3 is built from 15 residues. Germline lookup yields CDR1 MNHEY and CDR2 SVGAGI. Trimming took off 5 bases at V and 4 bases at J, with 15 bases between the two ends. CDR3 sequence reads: CASSPPGTSYNEQFF. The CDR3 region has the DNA TGTGCCAGCAGTCCGCCCGGGACTTCTTACAATGAGCAGTTCTTC.

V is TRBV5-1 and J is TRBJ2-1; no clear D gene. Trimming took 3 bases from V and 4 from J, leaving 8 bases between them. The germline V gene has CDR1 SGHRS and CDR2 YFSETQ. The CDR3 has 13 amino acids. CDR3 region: CASSSLGYNEQFF. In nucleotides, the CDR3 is TGCGCCAGCAGCTCCCTAGGGTACAATGAGCAGTTCTTC.

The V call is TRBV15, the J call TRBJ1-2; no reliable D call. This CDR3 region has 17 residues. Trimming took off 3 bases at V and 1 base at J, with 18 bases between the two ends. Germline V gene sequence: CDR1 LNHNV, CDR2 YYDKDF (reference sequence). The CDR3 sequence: CATSSRAAMPNNYGYTF. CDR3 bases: TGTGCCACCAGCAGCCGGGCCGCAATGCCCAATAACTATGGCTACACCTTC.

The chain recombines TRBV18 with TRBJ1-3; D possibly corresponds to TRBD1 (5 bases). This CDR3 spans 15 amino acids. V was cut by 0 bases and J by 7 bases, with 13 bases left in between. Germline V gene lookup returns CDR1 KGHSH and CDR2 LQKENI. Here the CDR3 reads CASSPPSGWGNTIYF. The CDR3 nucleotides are TGTGCCAGCTCACCACCGAGTGGTTGGGGGAACACCATATATTTT.

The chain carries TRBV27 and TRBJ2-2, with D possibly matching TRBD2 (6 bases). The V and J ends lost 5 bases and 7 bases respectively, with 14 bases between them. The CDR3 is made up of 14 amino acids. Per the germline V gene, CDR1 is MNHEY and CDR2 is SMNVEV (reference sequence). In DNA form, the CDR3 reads TGTGCCAGCAGTCCCTACCCGGGGGTCGGGGAGCTGTTTTTT. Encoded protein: CASSPYPGVGELFF.

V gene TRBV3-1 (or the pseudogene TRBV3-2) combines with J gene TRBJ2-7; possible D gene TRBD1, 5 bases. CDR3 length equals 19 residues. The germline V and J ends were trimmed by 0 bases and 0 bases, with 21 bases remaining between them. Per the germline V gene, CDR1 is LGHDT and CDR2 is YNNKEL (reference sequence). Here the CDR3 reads CASSQDKGGDGASSYEQYF. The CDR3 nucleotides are TGTGCCAGCAGCCAAGATAAAGGTGGGGATGGGGCCAGCTCCTACGAGCAGTACTTC.

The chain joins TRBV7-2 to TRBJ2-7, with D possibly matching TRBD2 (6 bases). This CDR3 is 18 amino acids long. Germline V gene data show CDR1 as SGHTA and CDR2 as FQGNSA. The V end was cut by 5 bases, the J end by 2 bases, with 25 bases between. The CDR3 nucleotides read TGTGCCAGCAGCCTCCATCCTTCGGGCGGGACCGCTACCTACGAGCAGTACTTC. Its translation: CASSLHPSGGTATYEQYF.

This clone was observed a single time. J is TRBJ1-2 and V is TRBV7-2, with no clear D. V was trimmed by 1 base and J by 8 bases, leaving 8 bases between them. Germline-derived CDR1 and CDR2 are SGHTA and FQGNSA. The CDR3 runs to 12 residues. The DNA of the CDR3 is TGTGCCAGCAGCTTAGATTTGTACGGCTACACCTTC. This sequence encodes CASSLDLYGYTF.